This record looks at one T cell receptor beta chain sequence and its context. Its target is unknown. These data belong to a study of cytomegalovirus exposure and HLA in healthy donors. Whole-study results and caveats: The availability of immune exposure information extended only to CMV serostatus. Several top significant clusters appeared, in a later analysis, to be linked to common viral pathogens. DRB1 showed the most TCR associations and HLA-C the fewest in a later analysis, as rates varied by HLA locus.

Germline V gene sequence: CDR1 WSHSY, CDR2 SAAADI. This CDR3 contains 16 residues. The trim removed 6 bases at V and 6 bases at J, leaving 8 bases unmatched. Both 60 Vbeta primers and 13 Jbeta primers went into the PCR. Clones were sequenced by immunoSEQ multiplex PCR, and TCRdb holds only the in-frame ones, with some missing. The sample contains roughly 190,000 clones, approximately 79% of which appear only once. The receptor was isolated from a man in his forties in good health and CMV-seropositive. The specimen was PBMCs. The gene calls are TRBV10-2 and TRBJ2-2; TRBD2 agrees at 12 bases. CDR3: CASRDLASGGAGELFF. The CDR3, as DNA: TGCGCCAGCAGGGACCTGGCTAGCGGGGGGGCCGGGGAGCTGTTTTTT.